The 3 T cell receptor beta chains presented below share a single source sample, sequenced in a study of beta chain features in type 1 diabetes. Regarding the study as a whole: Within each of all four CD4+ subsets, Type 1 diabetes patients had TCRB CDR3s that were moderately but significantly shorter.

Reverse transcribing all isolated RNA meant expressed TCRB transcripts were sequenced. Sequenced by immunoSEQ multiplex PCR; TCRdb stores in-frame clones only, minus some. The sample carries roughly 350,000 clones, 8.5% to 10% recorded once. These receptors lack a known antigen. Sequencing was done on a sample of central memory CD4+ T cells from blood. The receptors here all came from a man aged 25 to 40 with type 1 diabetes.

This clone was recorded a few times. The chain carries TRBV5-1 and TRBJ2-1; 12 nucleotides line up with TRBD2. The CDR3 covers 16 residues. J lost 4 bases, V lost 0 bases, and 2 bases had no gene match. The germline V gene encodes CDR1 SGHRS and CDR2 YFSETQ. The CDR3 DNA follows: TGCGCCAGCAGCTTGGAAGGACTAGCGGGATACAATGAGCAGTTCTTC. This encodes CASSLEGLAGYNEQFF.

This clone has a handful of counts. DNA for the CDR3: TGTGCCAGCAACGAGGGCGGGACCGACTACAATGAGCAGTTCTTC. Translation gives CASNEGGTDYNEQFF. The chain combines TRBV9 with TRBJ2-1, with D tentatively TRBD2 (6 bases). Germline CDR1 and CDR2: SGDLS and YYNGEE. The V and J ends lost 6 bases and 3 bases respectively, with 16 bases between them. CDR3 length: 15 amino acids.

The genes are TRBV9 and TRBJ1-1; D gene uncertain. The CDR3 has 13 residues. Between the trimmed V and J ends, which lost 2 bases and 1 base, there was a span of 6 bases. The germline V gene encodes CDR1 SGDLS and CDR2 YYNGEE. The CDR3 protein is CASSVLGNTEAFF. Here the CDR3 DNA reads TGTGCCAGCAGCGTGTTAGGGAACACTGAAGCTTTCTTT. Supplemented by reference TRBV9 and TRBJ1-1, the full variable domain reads DSGVTQTPKHLITATGQRVTLRCSPRSGDLSVYWYQQSLDQGLQFLIQYYNGEERAKGNILERFSAQQFPDLHSELNLSSLELGDSALYFCASSVLGNTEAFFGQGTRLTVV.